The 27 T cell receptor beta chains below come from one sample, sequenced in a study of human thymus T cells. It was from resections taken during corrective heart surgery that the thymus tissue came. Sequencing was performed with immunoSEQ multiplex PCR; in TCRdb, only in-frame clones are kept and a portion is missing. The sample has more than 70,000 clones, about 96% seen once. The material sequenced was thymus tissue. The source is a boy younger than two with a congenital heart defect but otherwise immunologically healthy.

The chain employs TRBV30 and TRBJ1-6, with D possibly matching TRBD1 (5 bases). The CDR3 contains 19 residues. Germline CDR1 GTSNPN, CDR2 SVGIG (reference sequence). The V gene lost 2 bases and the J gene lost 9 bases, with 29 bases spanning the gap. The CDR3 protein is CAWSPGRSYQVRGGSPLHF. The CDR3 region has the DNA TGTGCCTGGAGTCCAGGGAGGTCCTACCAGGTTAGGGGCGGTTCACCCCTCCACTTT.

The chain joins TRBV5-6 to TRBJ2-1; no clear D. Germline V lookup: CDR1 SGHDT, CDR2 YYEEEE. The V and J ends lost 0 bases and 4 bases respectively, with 14 bases between them. The CDR3 consists of 16 residues. CDR3 residues: CASSLVPPFRYNEQFF. DNA for the CDR3: TGTGCCAGCAGCTTGGTCCCCCCTTTTCGGTACAATGAGCAGTTCTTC.

This chain joins TRBV28 and TRBJ2-1; 12 bases match TRBD2. The CDR3 is made up of 17 amino acids. V lost 10 bases, J lost 3 bases, and 13 bases stayed unmatched. Germline values: CDR1 MDHEN, CDR2 SYDVKM. The CDR3 is CATRTARLAGDYNEQFF. The CDR3 DNA reads TGTGCCACCCGGACAGCCCGACTAGCGGGAGACTACAATGAGCAGTTCTTC. The full variable domain, completed using reference TRBV28 and TRBJ2-1, is DVKVTQSSRYLVKRTGEKVFLECVQDMDHENMFWYRQDPGLGLRLIYFSYDVKMKEKGDIPEGYSVSREKKERFSLILESASTNQTSMYLCATRTARLAGDYNEQFFGPGTRLTVL.

J is TRBJ2-3 and V is TRBV6-5; either TRBD1 or TRBD2 may fit D (6 bases each). From germline, CDR1 is MNHEY and CDR2 SVGAGI. This CDR3 is 16 amino acids long. Trimming shortened V by 4 bases and J by 0 bases, and 14 bases separated the two germline ends. This CDR3 reads CASSSPGAASTDTQYF. CDR3 DNA: TGTGCCAGCAGTTCACCGGGGGCCGCGAGCACAGATACGCAGTATTTT.

This clone was recorded only once. This rearrangement joins TRBV27 to TRBJ2-7, with a possible D match to TRBD1 (6 bases). Germline CDR1 reads MNHEY; CDR2 reads SMNVEV (reference sequence). Trimming left V 6 bases short and J 1 base short, with 22 bases between. The CDR3 is 17 amino acids. The CDR3 region has the DNA TGTGCCAGCAGGCATTCCGCCACAGGGTATCGGTCCTACGAGCAGTACTTC. It codes for CASRHSATGYRSYEQYF.

The gene calls are TRBV7-2 and TRBJ2-3; 13 nucleotides match TRBD2. This CDR3 is 19 amino acids long. Germline loops: CDR1 SGHTA, CDR2 FQGNSA. Trimming took 5 bases from V and 2 from J; bases not matched to a gene: 13. The CDR3: CASSPTEGLAGLNTDTQYF. The CDR3, as DNA: TGTGCCAGCAGCCCCACAGAGGGACTAGCGGGACTAAACACAGATACGCAGTATTTT.

Of note for this clone: The junction departs from the called germline gene at one end, perhaps through a read error. This rearrangement joins TRBV11-2 to TRBJ2-3; D remains ambiguous. CDR3 length: 18 amino acids. Germline assignment: CDR1 SGHAT and CDR2 FQNNGV. The chain's CDR3 is CASSLAVLLGSSTDTQYF. CDR3 bases: TGTGCCAGCAGTTTAGCAGTTTTACTGGGGTCTAGCACAGATACGCAGTATTTT.

The chain joins TRBV6-5 to TRBJ2-3; unclear D gene. The germline CDR1 and CDR2 sequences are MNHEY and SVGAGI. V gave up 5 bases and J gave up 2 bases, with 11 bases separating them. The CDR3 is 14 residues long. CDR3 bases: TGTGCCAGCAGTAGGGTTAGGAACACAGATACGCAGTATTTT. Residues: CASSRVRNTDTQYF.

The chain is built from TRBV7-2 and TRBJ2-6, with 7 bases that match TRBD1. The ends lost 0 bases at V and 2 bases at J; junction bases unmatched: 4. The germline V gene encodes CDR1 SGHTA and CDR2 FQGNSA. The CDR3 runs 17 residues. The CDR3 DNA follows: TGTGCCAGCAGCTTAGCGGACAGGCTGCCTGGGGCCAACGTCCTGACTTTC. This translates into CASSLADRLPGANVLTF.

This clone was seen only a few times. The chain carries TRBV2 and TRBJ2-7, with unresolved D. Trimming removed 2 bases from V and 3 bases from J, with 11 bases in between. The CDR3 is made up of 14 amino acids. The germline V gene encodes CDR1 SNHLY and CDR2 FYNNEI. CDR3 residues: CASSETGRLYEQYF. As DNA, the CDR3 is TGTGCCAGCAGTGAAACGGGTAGACTCTACGAGCAGTACTTC.

The chain carries TRBV29-1 and TRBJ1-3; tentatively, D is TRBD1 (5 bases). V lost 4 bases to trimming and J lost 14 bases, with 18 bases between them. The germline gives CDR1 SQVTM, CDR2 ANQGSEA. The CDR3 has 12 residues. This CDR3 is CSVGGGYGTLYF. The CDR3 bases are TGCAGCGTTGGGGGGGGTTACGGGACCCTATATTTT.

The rearrangement joins TRBV12-5 to TRBJ1-1; tentative D call: TRBD1 (6 bases). The CDR3 has 17 residues. Trimming took 0 bases from V and 1 from J, leaving 15 bases between them. Germline V lookup: CDR1 LGHNT, CDR2 FRNRAP. The CDR3 nucleotides read TGTGCTAGTGGTTTGGTACTGCCACAGGGAAAGAACACTGAAGCTTTCTTT. This codes for CASGLVLPQGKNTEAFF. Full variable domain (outside the CDR3, taken from reference TRBV12-5 and TRBJ1-1): DARVTQTPRHKVTEMGQEVTMRCQPILGHNTVFWYRQTMMQGLELLAYFRNRAPLDDSGMPKDRFSAEMPDATLATLKIQPSEPRDSAVYFCASGLVLPQGKNTEAFFGQGTRLTVV.

This chain uses TRBV18 with TRBJ2-7; no reliable D call. CDR1 and CDR2 from the germline V gene are KGHSH and LQKENI. V was trimmed by 0 bases and J by 5 bases, leaving 8 bases between them. There are 13 residues in the CDR3. The CDR3 is CASSPPLVHEQYF. CDR3 coding DNA: TGTGCCAGCTCACCACCTCTCGTCCACGAGCAGTACTTC. Combining the CDR3 with reference TRBV18 and TRBJ2-7 gives the whole variable domain NAGVMQNPRHLVRRRGQEARLRCSPMKGHSHVYWYRQLPEEGLKFMVYLQKENIIDESGMPKERFSAEFPKEGPSILRIQQVVRGDSAAYFCASSPPLVHEQYFGPGTRLTVT.

The rearrangement links TRBV6-6 to TRBJ2-7; TRBD2 aligns across 8 bases. The CDR3 covers 16 residues. The germline gives CDR1 MNHNY, CDR2 SVGAGI (reference sequence). Trimming took 7 bases from V and 6 from J; bases not matched to a gene: 17. CDR3 DNA: TGTGCCAGCACCACACTCCTAGCGGGCAGACTACCCGAGCAGTACTTC. Its translation is CASTTLLAGRLPEQYF.

The V gene is TRBV27, the J gene TRBJ2-7; 7 bases are a match to TRBD1. The CDR3 loop spans 15 amino acids. With 5 bases clipped from V and 2 bases from J, the junction kept 9 bases outside the gene matches. Germline CDR1 MNHEY, CDR2 SMNVEV (reference sequence). The CDR3 sequence is CASSRSGTDPYEQYF. In DNA form, the CDR3 reads TGTGCCAGCAGTAGATCCGGGACAGACCCCTACGAGCAGTACTTC.

The chain links TRBV7-2 to TRBJ2-7; TRBD2 matches at 8 bases. The CDR3 contains 15 residues. After removal of 1 base from V and 1 base from J, the junction contained 3 bases not matched to a gene. Germline assignment: CDR1 SGHTA and CDR2 FQGNSA. DNA for the CDR3: TGTGCCAGCAGCTTAGGGCGGGGGGAATCCTACGAGCAGTACTTC. Translation gives CASSLGRGESYEQYF.

The rearrangement uses TRBV7-9 and TRBJ1-1, with 12 bases aligning to TRBD1. The CDR3 is made up of 18 amino acids. Germline V gives CDR1 SEHNR, CDR2 FQNEAQ (reference sequence). J gave up 4 bases and V 4 bases, and 13 bases lay outside the gene matches. The CDR3 DNA is TGTGCCAGCAGCTCCGGGACAGGGGGCGCAGGTCCGATCACTGAAGCTTTCTTT. It is translated as CASSSGTGGAGPITEAFF. The complete variable domain, with remaining parts taken from reference TRBV7-9 and TRBJ1-1, reads DTGVSQNPRHKITKRGQNVTFRCDPISEHNRLYWYRQTLGQGPEFLTYFQNEAQLEKSRLLSDRFSAERPKGSFSTLEIQRTEQGDSAMYLCASSSGTGGAGPITEAFFGQGTRLTVV.

The J gene is TRBJ2-7, the V gene TRBV5-6; TRBD1 matches at 8 bases. Trimming at V came to 4 bases and at J to 1 base, leaving 4 bases not matched to a gene. Germline CDR1 reads SGHDT; CDR2 reads YYEEEE. The CDR3 is 14 amino acids. The CDR3 sequence is CASSGTGFSYEQYF. CDR3 DNA sequence: TGTGCCAGCAGCGGGACAGGCTTTTCCTACGAGCAGTACTTC.

V is TRBV11-2 and J is TRBJ2-7; TRBD2 agrees at 9 bases. The CDR3 has 14 amino acids. V gave up 4 bases and J gave up 3 bases; unmatched junction bases: 4. Looked up from germline, CDR1 is SGHAT and CDR2 is FQNNGV. CDR3 protein: CASSSKTSGYEQYF. DNA for the CDR3: TGTGCCAGCAGCTCGAAGACTAGCGGCTACGAGCAGTACTTC.

V and J are TRBV4-2 and TRBJ2-7; D assignment may be TRBD1 or TRBD2 (5 bases each). The V gene's germline CDR1 is LGHNA and CDR2 YNFKEQ. V was trimmed by 3 bases and J by 2 bases, leaving 17 bases between them. This CDR3 contains 16 residues. The CDR3: CASSHPGTRIPYEQYF. CDR3 DNA sequence: TGTGCCAGCAGCCACCCCGGGACCCGAATCCCCTACGAGCAGTACTTC.

This sequence joins TRBV19 and TRBJ2-3; 9 bases agree with TRBD2. The CDR3 is 17 residues long. Germline CDR1 is LNHDA and CDR2 is SQIVND (reference sequence). V trimming: 2 bases; J trimming: 6 bases; junction bases outside the gene matches: 12. CDR3 in amino acids: CASSIKRLAGHSDTQYF. The DNA of the CDR3 is TGTGCCAGTAGTATAAAGAGGCTAGCGGGACACTCTGATACGCAGTATTTT.

The V gene is TRBV19, the J gene TRBJ1-4; the match to TRBD1 covers 10 bases. With 3 bases clipped from V and 7 bases from J, the junction kept 14 bases outside the gene matches. This CDR3 spans 18 amino acids. Germline assignment: CDR1 LNHDA and CDR2 SQIVND (reference sequence). The CDR3 spells CASSMPRDRGLWGEKLFF. In DNA form, the CDR3 reads TGTGCCAGTAGTATGCCCCGCGACAGGGGGCTTTGGGGTGAAAAACTGTTTTTT.

This chain connects TRBV18 to TRBJ1-1; 9 bases align to TRBD1. The CDR3 extends over 14 amino acids. The trim removed 4 bases at V and 6 bases at J, leaving 6 bases unmatched. The germline gives CDR1 KGHSH, CDR2 LQKENI. The CDR3 nucleotides read TGTGCCAGCTCACAACGACAGGGGGAACCTGAAGCTTTCTTT. This gives the protein CASSQRQGEPEAFF. Looking up the rest from reference TRBV18 and TRBJ1-1 gives the full variable domain: NAGVMQNPRHLVRRRGQEARLRCSPMKGHSHVYWYRQLPEEGLKFMVYLQKENIIDESGMPKERFSAEFPKEGPSILRIQQVVRGDSAAYFCASSQRQGEPEAFFGQGTRLTVV.

The CDR3 region is CASSCLGGAFF. CDR3 coding DNA: TGTGCCAGCAGCTGCCTTGGCGGGGCTTTCTTT. The rearrangement joins TRBV11-3 to TRBJ1-1; D unresolved. V was trimmed by 4 bases and J by 11 bases, leaving 11 bases between them. The germline V gene encodes CDR1 SGHNT and CDR2 YENEEA. CDR3 length: 11 amino acids.

Only a few counts were recorded for this clone. The rearrangement joins TRBV6-5 to TRBJ1-1, with TRBD1 identical over 7 bases. V dropped 8 bases and J dropped 6; count of bases not matched to a gene: 9. Germline CDR1 MNHEY, CDR2 SVGAGI. There are 13 residues in the CDR3. CDR3 sequence: CASSSRGRAEAFF. CDR3 sequence (DNA): TGTGCCAGCTCCTCGAGGGGGCGGGCTGAAGCTTTCTTT.

V is TRBV7-6 and J is TRBJ2-3, with 10 positions matching TRBD2. V gave up 1 base and J gave up 3 bases; unmatched junction bases: 7. Germline CDR1 reads SGHVS; CDR2 reads FNYEAQ. The CDR3 is made up of 17 amino acids. The CDR3 bases are TGTGCCAGCAGCTTAGTCCCTAGCGGGAGAGGGACAGATACGCAGTATTTT. Residues: CASSLVPSGRGTDTQYF.

The chain employs TRBV7-9 and TRBJ2-2; D possibly matches TRBD1 or TRBD2 (6 bases each). The CDR3 runs to 16 residues. The germline CDR1 and CDR2 sequences are SEHNR and FQNEAQ (reference sequence). V was clipped by 3 bases and J by 0 bases, with 11 bases between them. The CDR3 bases are TGTGCCAGCAGCTTCCCAGGGGAGGCGAACACCGGGGAGCTGTTTTTT. This sequence encodes CASSFPGEANTGELFF.